The 8 T cell receptor beta chains reported below all come from one sample, sequenced in a study of cytomegalovirus exposure and HLA in healthy donors. PCR employed 60 Vbeta and 13 Jbeta primers. The assay was immunoSEQ multiplex PCR, and TCRdb's table has in-frame clones only and misses some. The table includes around 140,000 clones, more than 75% detected once. The specimen was PBMCs. These receptors all come from a woman in her forties or fifties in good health and CMV-seropositive.

The chain links TRBV19 to TRBJ1-1; D is undetermined. The V end lost 5 bases, the J end lost 7 bases, and 20 bases lay between the germline ends. CDR1 LNHDA and CDR2 SQIVND come from the germline V gene (reference sequence). The CDR3 consists of 15 residues. The DNA for the CDR3 is TGTGCCAGTAGTCCGTTGGGCGGGGTGGGAGGTGAAGCTTTCTTT. It is translated as CASSPLGGVGGEAFF.

This chain connects TRBV16 to TRBJ1-2; 8 bases match TRBD1. With 7 bases clipped from V and 7 bases from J, the junction kept 11 bases outside the gene matches. Per the germline V gene, CDR1 is KGHSY and CDR2 is FQNENV. This CDR3 is 14 amino acids long. The CDR3 sequence: CASIINRGTVGYTF. The CDR3 region has the DNA TGTGCCAGCATCATAAACAGGGGGACGGTTGGCTACACCTTC.

The chain recombines TRBV7-2 with TRBJ1-6; 7 positions match TRBD1. Germline trimming cut 7 bases from V and 5 bases from J; bases unmatched to any gene: 5. The length of the CDR3 is 14 residues. Germline-derived CDR1 and CDR2 are SGHTA and FQGNSA. Written as DNA, the CDR3 is TGTGCCAGCAATACAGGGGTGAATAATTCACCCCTCCACTTT. The encoded protein is CASNTGVNNSPLHF.

This clone showed up just once. This chain joins TRBV13 and TRBJ2-1, with D possibly being TRBD2 (5 bases). Germline CDR1 is PRHDT and CDR2 is FYEKMQ (reference sequence). V shed 5 bases and J shed 7 bases, with 9 bases lying between them. The CDR3 contains 12 residues. The CDR3: CASSPPGNEQFF. The CDR3, as DNA: TGTGCCAGCAGCCCCCCGGGGAATGAGCAGTTCTTC. The full variable domain, completed using reference TRBV13 and TRBJ2-1, is AAGVIQSPRHLIKEKRETATLKCYPIPRHDTVYWYQQGPGQDPQFLISFYEKMQSDKGSIPDRFSAQQFSDYHSELNMSSLELGDSALYFCASSPPGNEQFFGPGTRLTVL.

CDR3 nucleotide sequence: TGTGCCAGCAGTGAGGGGCTCCAGGGGATAGCGACCCAGTACTTC. This translates into CASSEGLQGIATQYF. V and J are TRBV2 and TRBJ2-5; tentative D call: TRBD1 (6 bases). The germline V gene has CDR1 SNHLY and CDR2 FYNNEI. The V gene lost 3 bases and the J gene lost 7 bases, with 18 bases spanning the gap. The CDR3 is 15 residues long. Full variable domain (outside the CDR3, taken from reference TRBV2 and TRBJ2-5): EPEVTQTPSHQVTQMGQEVILRCVPISNHLYFYWYRQILGQKVEFLVSFYNNEISEKSEIFDDQFSVERPDGSNFTLKIRSTKLEDSAMYFCASSEGLQGIATQYFGPGTRLLVL.

The genes are TRBV7-3 and TRBJ1-1; unclear D gene. The CDR3 consists of 13 residues. V was pared by 5 bases and J by 1 base, with 8 bases between. Germline CDR1 SGHTA, CDR2 FQGTGA. CDR3 loop: CASSATGNTEAFF. The CDR3 DNA sequence: TGTGCCAGCAGCGCCACGGGGAACACTGAAGCTTTCTTT. Drawing the rest from reference TRBV7-3 and TRBJ1-1, the complete variable domain is GAGVSQTPSNKVTEKGKYVELRCDPISGHTALYWYRQSLGQGPEFLIYFQGTGAADDSGLPNDRFFAVRPEGSVSTLKIQRTERGDSAVYLCASSATGNTEAFFGQGTRLTVV.

The chain's CDR3 is CASSFRPGTGRDTEAFF. In DNA form, the CDR3 reads TGTGCCAGCAGCTTCCGTCCCGGGACAGGGCGGGACACTGAAGCTTTCTTT. The chain recombines TRBV11-2 with TRBJ1-1; 9 nucleotides align to TRBD1. Germline V gene data show CDR1 as SGHAT and CDR2 as FQNNGV. V was clipped by 3 bases and J by 3 bases; unmatched bases: 11. The CDR3 runs 17 residues. Full variable domain (outside the CDR3, taken from reference TRBV11-2 and TRBJ1-1): EAGVAQSPRYKIIEKRQSVAFWCNPISGHATLYWYQQILGQGPKLLIQFQNNGVVDDSQLPKDRFSAERLKGVDSTLKIQPAKLEDSAVYLCASSFRPGTGRDTEAFFGQGTRLTVV.

V is TRBV2 and J is TRBJ2-1, with no clear D. Per germline, CDR1 SNHLY and CDR2 FYNNEI. The CDR3 runs to 15 residues. V was pared by 2 bases and J by 8 bases, with 16 bases between. The CDR3 region has the DNA TGTGCCAGCAGTGAATGGGCTTCCGGTAGTGATGAGCAGTTCTTC. Its protein product is CASSEWASGSDEQFF.